This T cell receptor (beta chain) originates from a study of T cell changes during pregnancy in multiple sclerosis. A single count supports this clone. TCRdb's table, derived via immunoSEQ multiplex PCR, lists solely in-frame clones and lacks some. Among approximately 68,000 clones listed, about nine tenths were seen once. The CDR3 is 14 amino acids. Germline V gene data show CDR1 as MNHEY and CDR2 as SMNVEV (reference sequence). Losses at the gene ends were 5 bases for V and 4 bases for J; bases not matched to a gene: 5. This sequence was found in a female donor in good health, enrolled as a control in a pregnancy study. The V gene is TRBV27, the J gene TRBJ1-5, with TRBD1 matching over 7 bases. The sequences come from peripheral blood, collected in the third trimester of pregnancy. Written as DNA, the CDR3 is TGTGCCAGCAGTCCGACAGGGCCAAATCAGCCCCAGCATTTT. Translating gives CASSPTGPNQPQHF.